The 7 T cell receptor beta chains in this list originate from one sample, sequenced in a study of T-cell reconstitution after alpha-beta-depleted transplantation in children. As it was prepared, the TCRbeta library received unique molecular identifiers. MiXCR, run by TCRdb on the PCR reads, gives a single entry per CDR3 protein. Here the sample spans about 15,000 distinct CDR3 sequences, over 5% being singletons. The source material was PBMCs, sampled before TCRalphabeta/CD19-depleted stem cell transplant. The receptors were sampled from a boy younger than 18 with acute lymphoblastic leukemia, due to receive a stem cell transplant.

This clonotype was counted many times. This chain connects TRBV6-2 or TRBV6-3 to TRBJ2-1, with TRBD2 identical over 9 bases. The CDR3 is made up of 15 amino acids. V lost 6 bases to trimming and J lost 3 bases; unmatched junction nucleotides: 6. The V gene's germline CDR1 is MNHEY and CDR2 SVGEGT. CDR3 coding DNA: TGTGCCAGCAGCCTTAGCGGGAGAGACTACAATGAGCAGTTCTTC. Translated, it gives CASSLSGRDYNEQFF.

The CDR3 nucleotides read TGTGCCAGTAGTTCCAGGGTGTCGCAGCCCCAGCATTTT. Its translation is CASSSRVSQPQHF. The V gene is TRBV19, the J gene TRBJ1-5, with a weak D call TRBD1 (5 bases). Germline loops: CDR1 LNHDA, CDR2 SQIVND (reference sequence). V lost 5 bases and J lost 7, with 12 bases in between. CDR3 length: 13 amino acids.

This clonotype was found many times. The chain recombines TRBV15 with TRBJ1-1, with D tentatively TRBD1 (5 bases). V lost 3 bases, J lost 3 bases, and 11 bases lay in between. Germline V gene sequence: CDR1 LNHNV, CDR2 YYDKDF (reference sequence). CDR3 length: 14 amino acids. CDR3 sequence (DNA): TGTGCCACCAGCAGTCCCCGGGGGGACACTGAAGCTTTCTTT. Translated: CATSSPRGDTEAFF. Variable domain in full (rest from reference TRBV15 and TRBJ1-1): DAMVIQNPRYQVTQFGKPVTLSCSQTLNHNVMYWYQQKSSQAPKLLFHYYDKDFNNEADTPDNFQSRRPNTSFCFLDIRSPGLGDTAMYLCATSSPRGDTEAFFGQGTRLTVV.

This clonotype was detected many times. The CDR3 DNA sequence: TGTGCCAGCAGTGAACAACCCTCATCCCCCAATGAGCAGTTCTTC. Protein: CASSEQPSSPNEQFF. The chain uses TRBV2 and TRBJ2-1; no firm D call. CDR1 and CDR2 from the germline V gene are SNHLY and FYNNEI. The CDR3 runs to 15 residues. Trimming pared 2 bases from V and 6 bases from J, leaving 14 bases between.

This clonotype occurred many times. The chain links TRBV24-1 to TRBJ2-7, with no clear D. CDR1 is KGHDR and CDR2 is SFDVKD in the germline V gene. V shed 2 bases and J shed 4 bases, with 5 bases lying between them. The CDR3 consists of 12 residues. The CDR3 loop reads CATSDWNYEQYF. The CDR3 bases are TGTGCCACCAGTGATTGGAATTACGAGCAGTACTTC.

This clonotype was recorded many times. For the CDR3, the DNA is TGCAGCGTTGGAGTGCGGACAGGGGCGGGAGGCTACACCTTC. This sequence encodes CSVGVRTGAGGYTF. This rearrangement joins TRBV29-1 to TRBJ1-2, with TRBD1 matching over 9 bases. The V and J ends lost 4 bases and 8 bases, in that order; junction bases with no gene match: 11. The CDR3 extends over 14 amino acids. CDR1 SQVTM and CDR2 ANQGSEA come from the germline V gene.

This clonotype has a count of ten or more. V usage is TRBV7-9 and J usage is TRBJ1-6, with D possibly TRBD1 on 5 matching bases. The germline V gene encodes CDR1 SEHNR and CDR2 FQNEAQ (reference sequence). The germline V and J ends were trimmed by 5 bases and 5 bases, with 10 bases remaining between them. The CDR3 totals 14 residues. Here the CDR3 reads CASSPGRDNSPLHF. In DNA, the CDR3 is TGTGCCAGCAGCCCGGGCAGGGATAATTCACCCCTCCACTTT. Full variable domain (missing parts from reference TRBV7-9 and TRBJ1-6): DTGVSQNPRHKITKRGQNVTFRCDPISEHNRLYWYRQTLGQGPEFLTYFQNEAQLEKSRLLSDRFSAERPKGSFSTLEIQRTEQGDSAMYLCASSPGRDNSPLHFGNGTRLTVT.